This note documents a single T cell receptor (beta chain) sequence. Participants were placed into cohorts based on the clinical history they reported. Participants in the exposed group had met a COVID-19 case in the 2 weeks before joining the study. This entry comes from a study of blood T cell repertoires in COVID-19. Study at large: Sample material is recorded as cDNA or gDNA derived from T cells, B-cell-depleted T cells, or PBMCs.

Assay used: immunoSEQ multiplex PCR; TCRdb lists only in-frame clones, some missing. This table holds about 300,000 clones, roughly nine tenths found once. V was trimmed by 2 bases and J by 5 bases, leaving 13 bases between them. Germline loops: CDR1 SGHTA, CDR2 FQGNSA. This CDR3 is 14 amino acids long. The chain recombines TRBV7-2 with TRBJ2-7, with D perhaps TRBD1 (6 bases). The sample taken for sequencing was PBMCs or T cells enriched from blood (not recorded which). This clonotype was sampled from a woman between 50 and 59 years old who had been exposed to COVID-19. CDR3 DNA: TGTGCCAGCAGCTTAATTACAGGGTTTAACGAGCAGTACTTC. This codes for CASSLITGFNEQYF.